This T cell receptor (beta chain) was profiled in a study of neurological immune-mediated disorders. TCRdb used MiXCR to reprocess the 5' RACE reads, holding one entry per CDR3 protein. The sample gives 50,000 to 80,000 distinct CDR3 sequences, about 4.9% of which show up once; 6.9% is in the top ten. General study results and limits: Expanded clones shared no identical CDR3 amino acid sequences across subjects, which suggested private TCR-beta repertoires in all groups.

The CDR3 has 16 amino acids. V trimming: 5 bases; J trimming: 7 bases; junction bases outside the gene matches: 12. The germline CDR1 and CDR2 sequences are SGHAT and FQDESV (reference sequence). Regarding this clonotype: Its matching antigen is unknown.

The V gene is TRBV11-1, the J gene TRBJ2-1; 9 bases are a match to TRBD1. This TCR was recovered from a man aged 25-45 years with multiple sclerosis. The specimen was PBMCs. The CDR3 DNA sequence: TGTGCCAGCAGCGTCCACTACTCCGGGACAGGGAATGAGCAGTTCTTC. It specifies CASSVHYSGTGNEQFF.